The rows below give T cell receptor beta chains drawn from one sample of a study of low-dose radiotherapy and immunotherapy resistance in tumors. MiXCR was run by TCRdb on the reads, yielding one entry per CDR3 protein. The table has about 46,000 distinct CDR3 sequences, roughly 10% seen once. This sample comprised PBMCs, obtained before treatment. The receptor set was obtained from a female donor with ovarian cancer. CDR3s include the opening cysteine and the closing phenylalanine or tryptophan. The order of the fields is D gene, clone size, V gene, J gene, CDR3 DNA, CDR3 protein. A D gene is named only where the DNA matches it firmly. Part of the rows lack a size; the others show once, few, many or a class for expanded clones.

.,many,TRBV6-2/TRBV6-3,TRBJ2-7,TGTGCCAGCAGTCACTACGAGCAGTACTTC,CASSHYEQYF
.,many,TRBV10-2,TRBJ2-5,TGCGCCAGCAGTTCACAGGGCCGGGAGACCCAGTACTTC,CASSSQGRETQYF
.,many,TRBV11-2,TRBJ2-7,TGTGCCAGCAGCTTAGGGCCTCTCGAGCAGTACTTC,CASSLGPLEQYF
.,once,TRBV9,TRBJ1-1,TGTGCCAGCAGCGTAGGGGAAGCGGGGCGGCGGTTGGCCACTGAAGCTTTCTTT,CASSVGEAGRRLATEAFF
.,many,TRBV28,TRBJ2-7,TGTGCCAGCAGCCACAGGGAATCCTACGAGCAGTACTTC,CASSHRESYEQYF
.,.,TRBV20-1,TRBJ2-7,TGCAGTGCTAGCGGGAGAGGATCCTACGAGCAGTACTTC,CSASGRGSYEQYF
.,many,TRBV7-3,TRBJ1-6,TGTGCCAGCAGCTTAAATCTGGGCGGGAATTCACCCCTCCACTTT,CASSLNLGGNSPLHF
TRBD1,many,TRBV12-3/TRBV12-4,TRBJ1-6,TGTGCCAGCAGTCGGGACAGGGACGCTTCACCCCTCCACTTT,CASSRDRDASPLHF
.,many,TRBV28,TRBJ1-1,TGTGCCAGCAGTCCCGGGACCTCGAACACTGAAGCTTTCTTT,CASSPGTSNTEAFF
.,many,TRBV30,TRBJ2-3,TGTGCCTGGAGCGACCTTGGACCTACTCGACAGAGGCAGTATTTT,CAWSDLGPTRQRQYF
.,few,TRBV9,TRBJ2-2,.,CAQSRDRVYTGELFFF
.,medium-sized,TRBV28,TRBJ2-7,TGTGCCAGCAGCCCCCCCGCCTACGAGCAGTACTTC,CASSPPAYEQYF
.,.,TRBV19,TRBJ1-2,TGTGCCAGTAGTATAGGTACAGTCTTAATTGGCTACACCTTC,CASSIGTVLIGYTF
.,few,TRBV7-2,TRBJ2-6,TGTGCCAGCAGCCTACAGGGCCCGGGGACTGGGGCCAACGTCCTGACTTTC,CASSLQGPGTGANVLTF
TRBD2,many,TRBV7-6,TRBJ2-1,TGTGCCAGCACCCCAAGGGGAGGGCAGAGCAATGAGCAGTTCTTC,CASTPRGGQSNEQFF
.,many,TRBV5-8,TRBJ2-5,TGTGCCAGCAGCCCGGGGGTAGTGGGTCTCGCCTTCTTC,CASSPGVVGLAFF
.,.,TRBV3-1,TRBJ2-3,TGTGCCAGCAGCCAGAGAGGCTGGGCGCCCAGCACAGATACGCAGTATTTT,CASSQRGWAPSTDTQYF
TRBD1,many,TRBV4-1,TRBJ2-2,TGCGCCAGCAGCCAACAAGACAGGGGCGGAACCGGGGAGCTGTTTTTT,CASSQQDRGGTGELFF
TRBD1,.,TRBV27,TRBJ2-1,TGTGCCAGCAGCCTATATGGACAGGGGGCCTACAATGAGCAGTTCTTC,CASSLYGQGAYNEQFF
.,many,TRBV5-1,TRBJ2-1,TGCGCCAGCAGCTTGGTGTCAGGGGTAGGGAATGAGCAGTTCTTC,CASSLVSGVGNEQFF
.,many,TRBV7-6,TRBJ2-7,TGTGCCAGCAGCTGGGGGGGCCTAGCGGAGTACGAGCAGTACTTC,CASSWGGLAEYEQYF
TRBD2,many,TRBV12-3/TRBV12-4,TRBJ2-1,TGTGCCAGCACCCTAGCGGGGCAGAATGAGCAGTTCTTC,CASTLAGQNEQFF
TRBD2,.,TRBV20-1,TRBJ2-7,TGCAGTGCTAGATTCTACGGGGGGAATAGCTACGAGCAGTACTTC,CSARFYGGNSYEQYF
TRBD1,medium-sized,TRBV5-1,TRBJ2-2,TGCGCCAGCAGCACCCCCCGGACAGGGGGCGAAGGCGGGGAGCTGTTTTTT,CASSTPRTGGEGGELFF
.,many,TRBV19,TRBJ2-7,TGTGCCAGTAGTGCGACCGAGGCGGGCTCCTACGAGCAGTACTTC,CASSATEAGSYEQYF
.,many,TRBV19,TRBJ2-7,TGTGCCAGTAGTATTGGACCTACCAGCTCCTACGAGCAGTACTTC,CASSIGPTSSYEQYF
TRBD1,many,TRBV18,TRBJ2-1,TGTGCCAGCTCACTGGGACAGGGGTCCTACAATGAGCAGTTCTTC,CASSLGQGSYNEQFF
.,many,TRBV19,TRBJ1-6,TGTGCCAGTAGGCTCATCGGGGTAAATTCACCCCTCCACTTT,CASRLIGVNSPLHF
.,many,TRBV28,TRBJ2-2,TGTGCCACTTATGGGTCCAACACCGGGGAGCTGTTTTTT,CATYGSNTGELFF
.,many,TRBV13,TRBJ2-4,TGTGCCAGCAGGGGGGGGCTTGGAAACATTCAGTACTTC,CASRGGLGNIQYF
.,.,TRBV28,TRBJ2-3,TGTGCCAGCAGTGTTGCGCCAACACATTCGCAGTATTTT,CASSVAPTHSQYF
.,many,TRBV2,TRBJ2-2,TGTGCCAGCAGTGCGTTTCCGGGACCCGGGGAGCTGTTTTTT,CASSAFPGPGELFF
.,many,TRBV19,TRBJ2-3,TGTGCCAGTAGCCCCGCGGGACAGACGCCCACAGATACGCAGTATTTT,CASSPAGQTPTDTQYF
.,many,TRBV10-3,TRBJ1-6,TGTGCCATCAGTGACGGAGGGTCGAATTCACCCCTCCACTTT,CAISDGGSNSPLHF
TRBD2,many,TRBV4-2,TRBJ2-3,TGTGCCAGCAGCCAAGATAGCGGACTAGCGGGAAGCACAGATACGCAGTATTTT,CASSQDSGLAGSTDTQYF
TRBD1,.,TRBV12-3/TRBV12-4,TRBJ2-1,TGTGCCAGCACCAACCGGGACAGGGGAGGCAATGAGCAGTTCTTC,CASTNRDRGGNEQFF
.,many,TRBV6-2/TRBV6-3,TRBJ2-5,TGTGCCAGCAGTTACGTAGGCGTTTCCGGGGAGACCCAGTACTTC,CASSYVGVSGETQYF
TRBD1,many,TRBV7-9,TRBJ2-7,TGTGCCAGCAGCTTTCCGGGACAGAGCTACGAGCAGTACTTC,CASSFPGQSYEQYF
TRBD2,.,TRBV14,TRBJ2-7,TGTGCCAGCAGCCCAGGGACTAGCGGGCCGGGCGAGCAGTACTTC,CASSPGTSGPGEQYF
TRBD1,few,TRBV3-1,TRBJ2-1,TGTGCCAGCAGCCCACCAGGGACAGAAAATGAGCAGTTCTTC,CASSPPGTENEQFF
.,many,TRBV2,TRBJ1-1,TGTGCCAGCGTCAGGGACCCGAACACTGAAGCTTTCTTT,CASVRDPNTEAFF
.,many,TRBV18,TRBJ1-3,TGTGCCAGCTCACCAGGGAGGACCCTCTCTGGAAACACCATATATTTT,CASSPGRTLSGNTIYF
TRBD2,many,TRBV27,TRBJ2-7,TGTGCCAGCAGTTTATGGGGGGGTAACGAGCAGTACTTC,CASSLWGGNEQYF
.,few,TRBV18,TRBJ1-5,TGTGCCAGCTCACGATTGGGACTTGGGGGCAATCAGCCCCAGCATTTT,CASSRLGLGGNQPQHF
TRBD1,many,TRBV2,TRBJ1-5,TGTGCCAGCAGTGGGGGACAGGTGTACAATCAGCCCCAGCATTTT,CASSGGQVYNQPQHF
.,.,TRBV27,TRBJ1-1,TGTGCCAGCAGTTTTCGTCGGCGGGGTCTCACTGAAGCTTTCTTT,CASSFRRRGLTEAFF
.,many,TRBV5-5,TRBJ2-1,TGTGCCAGCAGCTTATTGTTTCCAGGATCCTACAATGAGCAGTTCTTC,CASSLLFPGSYNEQFF
.,many,TRBV2,TRBJ1-1,TGTGCCAGCAGTGTGGACACTGAAGCTTTCTTT,CASSVDTEAFF
.,many,TRBV25-1,TRBJ1-1,TGTGCCAGCAAGCGCGGCAGTGAAGCTTTCTTT,CASKRGSEAFF
TRBD1,many,TRBV5-1,TRBJ2-7,TGCGCCAGCAGCTTGGTCTTAAACCGGGACAGAAACTACGAGCAGTACTTC,CASSLVLNRDRNYEQYF
.,few,TRBV5-1,TRBJ1-1,TGCGCCAGCAGCTTGGGTCAGGGGCTCATGAACACTGAAGCTTTCTTT,CASSLGQGLMNTEAFF
.,many,TRBV6-6,TRBJ1-2,TGTGCCAGCAGTTACTTGGTAGCAGGGAATGGCTATGGCTACACCTTC,CASSYLVAGNGYGYTF
.,many,TRBV6-2/TRBV6-3,TRBJ2-5,TGTGCCAGCAGTTACGGACAGAAAGAGACCCAGTACTTC,CASSYGQKETQYF
.,many,TRBV7-2,TRBJ1-2,TGTGCCAGCAGCTTAGTTTTGCGGTTGGGCTACACCTTC,CASSLVLRLGYTF
TRBD2,.,TRBV30,TRBJ2-1,TGTGCCTGGCACCCTCTCACTAGCGGGGGGCAGTTCTTC,CAWHPLTSGGQFF
.,many,TRBV30,TRBJ1-5,TGTGCCTGGAGTGTACGTCACAATAGCAATCAGCCCCAGCATTTT,CAWSVRHNSNQPQHF
.,medium-sized,TRBV5-6,TRBJ2-1,TGTGCCAGCAGCTTGGGGGCGGACCTGGGGGGCCTCAGCTATGAGCAGTTCTTC,CASSLGADLGGLSYEQFF
.,many,TRBV11-2,TRBJ2-1,TGTGCCAGCAGCTTAGTGGGGACAGTCGGGGGCGATGAGCAGTTCTTC,CASSLVGTVGGDEQFF
.,few,TRBV10-1,TRBJ2-2,TGCGCCAGCAGTGAATCAGGGGTCACCGGGGAGCTGTTTTTT,CASSESGVTGELFF